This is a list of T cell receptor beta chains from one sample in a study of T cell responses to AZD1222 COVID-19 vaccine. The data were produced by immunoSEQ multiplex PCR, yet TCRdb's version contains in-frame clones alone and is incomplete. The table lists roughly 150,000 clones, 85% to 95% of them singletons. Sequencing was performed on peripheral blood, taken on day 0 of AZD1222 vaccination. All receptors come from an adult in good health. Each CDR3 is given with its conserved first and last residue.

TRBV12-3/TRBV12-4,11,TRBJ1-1,CASSWDTEAFF
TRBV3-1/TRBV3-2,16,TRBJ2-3,CASSIELRGFTDTQYF
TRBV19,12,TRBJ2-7,CASSPGGDEQYF
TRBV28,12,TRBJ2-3,CASSLVGLEPYF
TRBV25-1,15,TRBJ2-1,CASSVQGGWDNEQFF
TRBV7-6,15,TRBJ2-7,CASSLGGTGGGEQYF
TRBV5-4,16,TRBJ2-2,CASTPPTGDRTGELFF
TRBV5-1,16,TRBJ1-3,CASSLDTGGSGNTIYF
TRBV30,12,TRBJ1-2,CAWSLGGYGYTF
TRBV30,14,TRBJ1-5,CAWSVGRGGQPQHF